This T cell receptor (beta chain) emerged from a study of blood T cell repertoires in COVID-19. Produced via immunoSEQ multiplex PCR; TCRdb's table is partial and in-frame only. The table lists nearly 400,000 clones, under 90% of them singletons. Germline CDR1 is MDHEN and CDR2 is SYDVKM. Trimming shortened V by 10 bases and J by 3 bases, and 10 bases separated the two germline ends. The CDR3 runs to 11 residues. Recruits, aged roughly 18 to 90 years, lived in 20 to 30 US areas. Assignment of participants to cohorts was predicated upon participant-reported clinical history. Sequenced sample: PBMCs or T cells enriched from blood (not recorded which). This sequence was found in a woman in her twenties or thirties who had recovered from COVID-19. The chain joins TRBV28 to TRBJ2-7; D remains unclear. CDR3 DNA sequence: TGTGCCACCAGAGCCGTCTACGAGCAGTACTTC. Its protein is CATRAVYEQYF.